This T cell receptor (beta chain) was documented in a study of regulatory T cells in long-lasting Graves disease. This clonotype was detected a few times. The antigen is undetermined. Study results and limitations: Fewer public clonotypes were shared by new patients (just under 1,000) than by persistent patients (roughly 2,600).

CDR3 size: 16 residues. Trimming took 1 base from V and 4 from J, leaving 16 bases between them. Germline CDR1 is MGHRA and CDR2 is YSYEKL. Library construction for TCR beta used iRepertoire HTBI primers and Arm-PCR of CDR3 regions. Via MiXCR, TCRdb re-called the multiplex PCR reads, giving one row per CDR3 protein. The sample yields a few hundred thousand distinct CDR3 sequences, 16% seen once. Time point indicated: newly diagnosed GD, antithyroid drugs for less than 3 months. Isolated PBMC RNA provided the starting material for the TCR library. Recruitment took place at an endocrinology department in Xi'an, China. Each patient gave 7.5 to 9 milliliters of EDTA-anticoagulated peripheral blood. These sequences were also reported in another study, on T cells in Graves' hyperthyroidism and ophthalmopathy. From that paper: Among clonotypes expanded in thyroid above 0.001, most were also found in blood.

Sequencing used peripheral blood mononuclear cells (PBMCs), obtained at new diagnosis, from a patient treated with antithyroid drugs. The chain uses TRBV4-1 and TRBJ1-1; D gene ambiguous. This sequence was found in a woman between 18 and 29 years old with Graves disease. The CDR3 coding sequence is TGCGCCAGCAGCCAAGCTCAGGTGGCGTTAGGCACTGAAGCTTTCTTT. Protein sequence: CASSQAQVALGTEAFF.